Listed here is a single T cell receptor (beta chain). The antigen remains undetermined. At one of its ends the junction is not consistent with the germline gene, which may arise from a read error. The CDR3 is 16 amino acids. The germline CDR1 and CDR2 sequences are MDHEN and SYDVKM. This sample is part of a study of post-analysis software for immune sequencing data. Whole-study context: Progressive-relapsing, secondary progressive and relapsing-remitting multiple sclerosis were among the disease courses included.

cDNA libraries of TCR beta carried unique molecular identifiers. T cells, about 0.95 to 10 million of them, yielded roughly 470,000 cDNA molecules. TCRdb passed the PCR reads through MiXCR, listing each CDR3 protein once. The table includes approximately 730,000 distinct CDR3 sequences, 30% detected once. The study, taken as a whole, reports: The study found significantly lower normalized Chao1 diversity in multiple sclerosis patients than in controls. Roughly five TRBV segments, including TRBV5-6, TRBV5-1 and TRBV20-1, were more frequent in patients than controls. Under the F measure, samples that were prepared in one batch clustered strongly together.

The sequence was obtained from a girl aged 5-17 years with multiple sclerosis. Sequencing used blood. The V and J genes are TRBV28 and TRBJ1-5; D is possibly TRBD1 (5 bases). CDR3 residues: CASSFLGLRRNRPQHF. For the CDR3, the DNA is TGTGCCAGCAGTTTCTTGGGACTGAGAAGAAATCGGCCCCAGCATTTT.